This TCR beta chain was recorded in a study of CD8 T cells in ankylosing spondylitis. General observations from the study: The authors reported significant enrichment of disease-linked clones in matched ankylosing spondylitis synovial fluid.

The length of the CDR3 is 13 residues. Germline CDR1 and CDR2: SQVTM and ANQGSEA. One entry per CDR3 protein results from TCRdb running MiXCR on the 5' RACE reads. The repertoire has 380,000 or so distinct CDR3 sequences, 20% to 25% of them found once; the top ten carry around 13%. This clonotype was recorded many times. The antigen remains unidentified. The chain couples TRBV29-1 to TRBJ2-5; TRBD1 or TRBD2 may be the D gene (5 bases each). This clonotype originated in a male donor with ankylosing spondylitis or in good health (not recorded which). Specimen: blood, either unsorted or a sorted T cell fraction (not recorded which). The CDR3 is CGGLIWGKETQYF. For the CDR3, the DNA is TGCGGTGGACTGATTTGGGGGAAAGAGACCCAGTACTTC. The full variable domain, its missing parts supplied by reference TRBV29-1 and TRBJ2-5, is SAVISQKPSRDICQRGTSLTIQCQVDSQVTMMFWYRQQPGQSLTLIATANQGSEATYESGFVIDKFPISRPNLTFSTLTVSNMSPEDSSIYLCGGLIWGKETQYFGPGTRLLVL.